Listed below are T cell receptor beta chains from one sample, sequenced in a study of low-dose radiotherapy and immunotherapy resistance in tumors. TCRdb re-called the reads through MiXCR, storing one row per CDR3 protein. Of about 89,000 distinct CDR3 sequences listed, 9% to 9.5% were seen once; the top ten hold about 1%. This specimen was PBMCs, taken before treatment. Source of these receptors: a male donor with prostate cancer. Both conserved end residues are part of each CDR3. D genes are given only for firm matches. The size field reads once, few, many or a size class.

CDR3 DNA: TGTGCCACCACCGGGGTCAAGAACACTGAAGCTTTCTTT
CDR3 protein: CATTGVKNTEAFF
J gene: TRBJ1-1
CDR3 length: 13
clone size: few
D gene: NA
V gene: TRBV24-1

CDR3 DNA: TGTGCCAGCAGCTTAGGCCAGCTAGAGACCCAGTACTTC
CDR3 protein: CASSLGQLETQYF
J gene: TRBJ2-5
CDR3 length: 13
clone size: many
D gene: NA
V gene: TRBV7-2

CDR3 DNA: TGTGCCAGCAGTGACCAGGGTTATTCACCCCTCCACTTT
CDR3 protein: CASSDQGYSPLHF
J gene: TRBJ1-6
CDR3 length: 13
clone size: many
D gene: NA
V gene: TRBV6-2/TRBV6-3

CDR3 DNA: TGTGCCAGCAGCTCTCCGGGACAGGGCCGGGAGACCCAGTACTTC
CDR3 protein: CASSSPGQGRETQYF
J gene: TRBJ2-5
CDR3 length: 15
clone size: many
D gene: TRBD1
V gene: TRBV6-6

CDR3 DNA: TGTGCCAGCAGCACGACAGAGGCCGGGAACACTGAAGCTTTCTTT
CDR3 protein: CASSTTEAGNTEAFF
J gene: TRBJ1-1
CDR3 length: 15
clone size: many
D gene: NA
V gene: TRBV5-4

CDR3 DNA: TGTGCCAGCAGCTTCGGGACCTCCTACGAGCAGTACTTC
CDR3 protein: CASSFGTSYEQYF
J gene: TRBJ2-7
CDR3 length: 13
clone size: many
D gene: NA
V gene: TRBV11-3

CDR3 DNA: TGTGCCAGCAGCCCTCGGGCTAGCGGGAGGGCCAATGAGCAGTTCTTC
CDR3 protein: CASSPRASGRANEQFF
J gene: TRBJ2-1
CDR3 length: 16
clone size: many
D gene: TRBD2
V gene: TRBV7-9

CDR3 DNA: TGTGCCAGCAGCTTAGAGGCGCTAGTAGTTCAAGAGACCCAGTACTTC
CDR3 protein: CASSLEALVVQETQYF
J gene: TRBJ2-5
CDR3 length: 16
clone size: many
D gene: NA
V gene: TRBV7-9

CDR3 DNA: TGTGCCTGGAGCGGAGGGTTTTCCCAGCCCCAGCATTTT
CDR3 protein: CAWSGGFSQPQHF
J gene: TRBJ1-5
CDR3 length: 13
clone size: many
D gene: NA
V gene: TRBV30

CDR3 DNA: TGTGCCAGCAGCTTCCCCACGGGTCTCACAGATACGCAGTATTTT
CDR3 protein: CASSFPTGLTDTQYF
J gene: TRBJ2-3
CDR3 length: 15
clone size: many
D gene: NA
V gene: TRBV5-4

CDR3 DNA: TGCAGCGTTCTCTCCGGGGGATCGGAGCAGTACTTC
CDR3 protein: CSVLSGGSEQYF
J gene: TRBJ2-7
CDR3 length: 12
clone size: many
D gene: NA
V gene: TRBV29-1

CDR3 DNA: TGTGCCAGCAGAAGGCCCCCTTTGCGGCAGTACTTC
CDR3 protein: CASRRPPLRQYF
J gene: TRBJ2-7
CDR3 length: 12
clone size: many
D gene: NA
V gene: TRBV6-2/TRBV6-3

CDR3 DNA: TGCAGTGCTAGAAGGGCCAGGGAATCGAGCAACGAGCAGTACTTC
CDR3 protein: CSARRARESSNEQYF
J gene: TRBJ2-7
CDR3 length: 15
clone size: many
D gene: NA
V gene: TRBV20-1

CDR3 DNA: TGTGCCAGCTCACCGAAGGAGGGCTATGGCTACACCTTC
CDR3 protein: CASSPKEGYGYTF
J gene: TRBJ1-2
CDR3 length: 13
clone size: many
D gene: NA
V gene: TRBV18

CDR3 DNA: TGTGCCAGTTGTGGTTGGGGGACTAGCGGCTCCTACGAGCAGTACTTC
CDR3 protein: CASCGWGTSGSYEQYF
J gene: TRBJ2-7
CDR3 length: 16
clone size: many
D gene: TRBD2
V gene: TRBV27

CDR3 DNA: TGCGCCAGCAGCTTGACGGGTTCGGTCGGGGGAAGGACAGATACGCAGTATTTT
CDR3 protein: CASSLTGSVGGRTDTQYF
J gene: TRBJ2-3
CDR3 length: 18
clone size: many
D gene: NA
V gene: TRBV5-1

CDR3 DNA: TGTGCCAGCATCGCCGGGACCGTAAACAATGAGCAGTTCTTC
CDR3 protein: CASIAGTVNNEQFF
J gene: TRBJ2-1
CDR3 length: 14
clone size: many
D gene: NA
V gene: TRBV6-2/TRBV6-3

CDR3 DNA: TGTGCCAGCAGGGACGAAACAGATACGCAGTATTTT
CDR3 protein: CASRDETDTQYF
J gene: TRBJ2-3
CDR3 length: 12
clone size: many
D gene: NA
V gene: TRBV2

CDR3 DNA: TGTGCCAGCAGCTTACTGGACGGTAATCAGCCCCAGCATTTT
CDR3 protein: CASSLLDGNQPQHF
J gene: TRBJ1-5
CDR3 length: 14
clone size: many
D gene: NA
V gene: TRBV7-2

CDR3 DNA: TGTGCCAGCAGCTTGCAGGGGGGGTACTATGGCTACACCTTC
CDR3 protein: CASSLQGGYYGYTF
J gene: TRBJ1-2
CDR3 length: 14
clone size: many
D gene: TRBD1
V gene: TRBV5-6

CDR3 DNA: TGTGCCAGCAGCTTTGGCGGGGGTAGCGGGATATACAATGAGCAGTTCTTC
CDR3 protein: CASSFGGGSGIYNEQFF
J gene: TRBJ2-1
CDR3 length: 17
clone size: many
D gene: TRBD2
V gene: TRBV7-6

CDR3 DNA: TGCAGTGCCTTGTCTCACACTGAAGCTTTCTTT
CDR3 protein: CSALSHTEAFF
J gene: TRBJ1-1
CDR3 length: 11
clone size: many
D gene: NA
V gene: TRBV20-1

CDR3 DNA: TGTGCCAGCAGCGTAGATACGGGCCCCTCCTACAATGAGCAGTTCTTC
CDR3 protein: CASSVDTGPSYNEQFF
J gene: TRBJ2-1
CDR3 length: 16
clone size: many
D gene: NA
V gene: TRBV9

CDR3 DNA: TGTGCCAGCAGCTCATATTTCTTCTACAATGAGCAGTTCTTC
CDR3 protein: CASSSYFFYNEQFF
J gene: TRBJ2-1
CDR3 length: 14
clone size: many
D gene: NA
V gene: TRBV7-2

CDR3 DNA: TGTGCCAGCAGCGTATACAGGGACTCCTACGAGCAGTACTTC
CDR3 protein: CASSVYRDSYEQYF
J gene: TRBJ2-7
CDR3 length: 14
clone size: many
D gene: NA
V gene: TRBV9

CDR3 DNA: TGTGCCAGCAGTTCACGGGAGACCCAGTACTTC
CDR3 protein: CASSSRETQYF
J gene: TRBJ2-5
CDR3 length: 11
clone size: many
D gene: NA
V gene: TRBV28

CDR3 DNA: TGTGCCAGCAGCCTCGGGACAAATCGACTAGCGGGAGGGCCTCGGACAGATACGCAGTATTTT
CDR3 protein: CASSLGTNRLAGGPRTDTQYF
J gene: TRBJ2-3
CDR3 length: 21
clone size: many
D gene: TRBD2
V gene: TRBV7-2

CDR3 DNA: TGTGCCAGCAGTTCGGGACAGATTAGCAATCAGCCCCAGCATTTT
CDR3 protein: CASSSGQISNQPQHF
J gene: TRBJ1-5
CDR3 length: 15
clone size: few
D gene: TRBD1
V gene: TRBV12-3/TRBV12-4

CDR3 DNA: TGTGCCAGCAGCTTTTCGGGACAGCCACACAATGAGCAGTTCTTC
CDR3 protein: CASSFSGQPHNEQFF
J gene: TRBJ2-1
CDR3 length: 15
clone size: many
D gene: TRBD1
V gene: TRBV7-2